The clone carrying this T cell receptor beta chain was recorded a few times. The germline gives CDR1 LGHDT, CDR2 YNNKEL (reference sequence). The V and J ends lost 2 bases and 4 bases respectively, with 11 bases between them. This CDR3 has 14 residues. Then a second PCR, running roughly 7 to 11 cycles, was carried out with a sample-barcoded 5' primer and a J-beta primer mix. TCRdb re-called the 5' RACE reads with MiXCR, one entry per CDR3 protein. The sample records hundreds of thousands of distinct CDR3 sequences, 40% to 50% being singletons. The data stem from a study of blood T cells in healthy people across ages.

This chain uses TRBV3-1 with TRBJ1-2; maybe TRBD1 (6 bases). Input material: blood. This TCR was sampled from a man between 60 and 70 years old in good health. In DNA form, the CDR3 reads TGTGCCAGCAGCCAACAGGGGTCGGGCTATGGCTACACCTTC. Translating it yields CASSQQGSGYGYTF.